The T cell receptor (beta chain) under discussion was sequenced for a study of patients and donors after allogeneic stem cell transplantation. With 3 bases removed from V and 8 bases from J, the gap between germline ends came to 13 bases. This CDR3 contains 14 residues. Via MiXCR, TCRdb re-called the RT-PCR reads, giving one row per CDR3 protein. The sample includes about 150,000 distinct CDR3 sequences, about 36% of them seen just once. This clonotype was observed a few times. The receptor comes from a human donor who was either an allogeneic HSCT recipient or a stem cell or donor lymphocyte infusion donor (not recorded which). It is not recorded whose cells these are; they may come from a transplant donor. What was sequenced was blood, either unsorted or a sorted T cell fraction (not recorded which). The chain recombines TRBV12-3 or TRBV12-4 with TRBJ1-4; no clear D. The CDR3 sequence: CASSFRESPEKLFF. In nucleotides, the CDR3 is TGTGCCAGCAGTTTCCGGGAGAGTCCCGAAAAACTGTTTTTT.